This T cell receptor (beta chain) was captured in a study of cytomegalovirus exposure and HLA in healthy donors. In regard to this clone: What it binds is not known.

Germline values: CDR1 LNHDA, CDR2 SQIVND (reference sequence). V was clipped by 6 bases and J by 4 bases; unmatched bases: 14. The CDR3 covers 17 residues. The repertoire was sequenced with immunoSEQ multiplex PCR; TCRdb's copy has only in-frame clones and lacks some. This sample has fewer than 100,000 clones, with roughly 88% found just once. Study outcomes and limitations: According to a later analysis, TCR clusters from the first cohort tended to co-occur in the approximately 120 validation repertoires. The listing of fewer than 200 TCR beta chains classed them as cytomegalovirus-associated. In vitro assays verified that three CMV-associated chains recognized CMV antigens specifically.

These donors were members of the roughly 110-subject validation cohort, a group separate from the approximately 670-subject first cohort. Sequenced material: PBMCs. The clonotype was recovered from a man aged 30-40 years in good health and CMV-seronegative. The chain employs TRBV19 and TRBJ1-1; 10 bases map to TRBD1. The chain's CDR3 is CASSRIPRTGGSTEAFF. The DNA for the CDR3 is TGTGCCAGTAGCCGAATCCCCCGGACAGGGGGTAGCACTGAAGCTTTCTTT.